Described below is a single TCR beta chain sequence and its context. Its specificity is unknown. Researchers amplified the TCR beta CDR3 regions from RNA transcripts. The HTBI set primed first-round TCR CDR3 RT-PCR. TCRdb independently ran MiXCR on the multiplex PCR reads; one entry per CDR3 protein. The sample consists of approximately 590,000 distinct CDR3 sequences, 15% to 18% of them appearing once. The data were taken from a study of T cells in Graves' hyperthyroidism and ophthalmopathy. Study results and limitations: In blood, most of the thyroid clonotypes expanded above 0.001 were also present. Median prediction lead before ophthalmopathy onset was around 7 months with the model.

Over 18 months, lack of ophthalmopathy progression marked Graves' hyperthyroidism as stable. Roughly 10 ml of fresh peripheral blood supplied the PBMCs. Germline V CDR1 and CDR2: SGHTA, FQGNSA. CDR3 size: 17 residues. Trimming took 4 bases from V and 2 from J; bases not matched to a gene: 8. The chain links TRBV7-2 to TRBJ2-3; 11 bases match TRBD2. The sample consisted of blood. This receptor was identified in a woman under 40 with Graves' hyperthyroidism. CDR3 in DNA: TGTGCCAGCAGCTCCTCGACTAGCGGGACCTTCACAGATACGCAGTATTTT. This gives the protein CASSSSTSGTFTDTQYF.